The subject of this entry is one T cell receptor (beta chain). Antigen unknown. It may be a read error: a sequence one base away is much more abundant. Profiling that covered TCR beta VDJ and CDR3 relied on genomic DNA as its template. A single record per CDR3 protein comes from TCRdb applying MiXCR to the reads. The sample lists 120,000 or so distinct CDR3 sequences, about two fifths occurring once. The entry originates in a study of CD8+CD57+ T cells in acquired aplastic anemia. The wider study: Isolated CD4+ and CD8+ cells, once sorted, yielded DNA averaging about 3.1 ug. Study-level results: Patients showed no significant difference from controls in CD8+ Simpson's diversity. Overlap between patients and controls comprised roughly 30 CD8+ CDR3 sequences.

This CDR3 has 15 amino acids. The germline V gene encodes CDR1 LGHNA and CDR2 YNFKEQ. Patients who underwent sequencing had shown CD8+CD57+ cell expansion by flow cytometry. Prior therapy had not been administered to any patient at the time of blood sampling. The rearrangement uses TRBV4-2 and TRBJ1-2; D unclear. This TCR was recovered from a human donor with aplastic anemia. Sequenced: sorted CD4+, CD8+, or CD8+CD57+ T cells (not recorded which) from PBMCs. CDR3 DNA sequence: TGTGCCAGCAGCCAAGTTCGGGAGCTTATATATGGCTACGCCTTC. Protein: CASSQVRELIYGYAF.